This entry describes one T cell receptor beta chain. The ends were cut back, 2 bases at V and 7 bases at J, with 7 bases in the middle. The germline gives CDR1 SGHRS, CDR2 YFSETQ. The length of the CDR3 is 13 residues. These data are taken from a study of control samples from healthy donors and cancer patients. The data were produced by immunoSEQ multiplex PCR, yet TCRdb's version contains in-frame clones alone and is incomplete. The profile shows 93,000 or so clones, around 89% of them singletons. The sample consisted of PBMCs. The chain carries TRBV5-1 and TRBJ1-6; D unresolved. The origin of this receptor is a man aged 60 to 69 with lung cancer. The CDR3 here is CASSLSRNSPLHF. CDR3 sequence (DNA): TGCGCCAGCAGCTTATCTAGAAATTCACCCCTCCACTTT.